The 32 T cell receptor beta chains below all came from one sample that was sequenced in a study of cytomegalovirus exposure and HLA in healthy donors. The PCR was carried out with 60 Vbeta primers and 13 Jbeta primers. Method: immunoSEQ multiplex PCR; TCRdb's copy keeps in-frame clones and lacks some. The repertoire includes approximately 110,000 clones, about 70% of them detected once, and more than 2.5% sits in the top ten. Sequencing was performed on PBMCs. The receptors stem from a man aged 25-45 years in good health and CMV-seronegative.

With respect to this clone: Distinct nucleotide sequences in the sample also encode this CDR3. The rearrangement joins TRBV7-8 to TRBJ1-1; D is unclear. This CDR3 comprises 14 residues. Germline-derived CDR1 and CDR2 are SGHVS and FQNEAQ. Trimming stripped 2 bases from V and 4 bases from J, with 11 bases between. Here the CDR3 reads CASSLLTGSTEAFF. The CDR3, as DNA: TGTGCCAGCAGCTTATTGACGGGGAGCACTGAAGCTTTCTTT.

V usage is TRBV28 and J usage is TRBJ2-3, with 7 bases matching TRBD1. This CDR3 has 15 amino acids. The germline V gene encodes CDR1 MDHEN and CDR2 SYDVKM. V lost 3 bases, J lost 1 base, and 4 bases stayed unmatched. DNA of the CDR3: TGTGCCAGCAGTTTGGGAGACAGGGGCACAGATACGCAGTATTTT. Translated: CASSLGDRGTDTQYF. The full variable domain, in which reference TRBV28 and TRBJ2-3 provide the parts outside the CDR3, is DVKVTQSSRYLVKRTGEKVFLECVQDMDHENMFWYRQDPGLGLRLIYFSYDVKMKEKGDIPEGYSVSREKKERFSLILESASTNQTSMYLCASSLGDRGTDTQYFGPGTRLTVL.

The rearrangement links TRBV28 to TRBJ2-1, with TRBD1 matching over 11 bases. From germline, CDR1 is MDHEN and CDR2 SYDVKM. The junction had 5 bases not matched to a gene; V was cut back by 5 bases and J by 11 bases. This CDR3 contains 13 residues. The CDR3 DNA reads TGTGCCAGCAGTGGGACAGGGGGATCCAAGCAGTTCTTC. Translation gives CASSGTGGSKQFF. Filled out from reference TRBV28 and TRBJ2-1, the complete variable domain reads DVKVTQSSRYLVKRTGEKVFLECVQDMDHENMFWYRQDPGLGLRLIYFSYDVKMKEKGDIPEGYSVSREKKERFSLILESASTNQTSMYLCASSGTGGSKQFFGPGTRLTVL.

This chain joins TRBV9 and TRBJ2-1, with D perhaps TRBD1 (8 bases). There are 19 residues in the CDR3. V was clipped by 0 bases and J by 7 bases, with 26 bases between them. Germline V gene lookup returns CDR1 SGDLS and CDR2 YYNGEE. The CDR3 here is CASSVGDHRGRAFGNEQFF. The DNA of the CDR3 is TGTGCCAGCAGCGTAGGGGATCACAGGGGGAGGGCCTTTGGGAATGAGCAGTTCTTC.

This chain joins TRBV9 and TRBJ2-1; TRBD2 matches 8 bases. The CDR3 has 14 amino acids. Trimming at V came to 3 bases and at J to 6 bases, leaving 5 bases not matched to a gene. From germline, CDR1 is SGDLS and CDR2 YYNGEE. The CDR3 protein is CASSARTSPNEQFF. The DNA for the CDR3 is TGTGCCAGCAGCGCCCGGACTAGCCCCAATGAGCAGTTCTTC.

This clone showed up just a few times. The J gene is TRBJ1-3, the V gene TRBV7-2, with TRBD1 matching 7 bases. The CDR3 consists of 16 residues. With V trimmed by 5 bases and J by 4 bases, 11 bases remained unmatched. CDR1 and CDR2 (germline): SGHTA, FQGNSA. DNA for the CDR3: TGTGCCAGCAGCGGGACCGGGACAGTCGGAGGAAACACCATATATTTT. It specifies CASSGTGTVGGNTIYF.

This clone has more than one count but fewer than ten. The chain joins TRBV7-6 to TRBJ2-1; a weak D match, TRBD1 (5 bases). The germline V gene has CDR1 SGHVS and CDR2 FNYEAQ. This CDR3 contains 13 residues. The V gene lost 3 bases and the J gene lost 4 bases, with 7 bases spanning the gap. CDR3 protein: CASSFQGYNEQFF. The CDR3 DNA follows: TGTGCCAGCAGCTTTCAGGGATACAATGAGCAGTTCTTC. Full variable domain (rest looked up from reference TRBV7-6 and TRBJ2-1): GAGVSQSPRYKVTKRGQDVALRCDPISGHVSLYWYRQALGQGPEFLTYFNYEAQQDKSGLPNDRFSAERPEGSISTLTIQRTEQRDSAMYRCASSFQGYNEQFFGPGTRLTVL.

The chain employs TRBV30 and TRBJ1-5, with 9 bases lining up with TRBD1. The V and J ends lost 0 bases and 8 bases, in that order; junction bases with no gene match: 2. Per germline, CDR1 GTSNPN and CDR2 SVGIG (reference sequence). The length of the CDR3 is 13 residues. CDR3 sequence (DNA): TGTGCCTGGAGTGTACAGGGGGCAGAGCCCCAGCATTTT. It specifies CAWSVQGAEPQHF.

This chain uses TRBV9 with TRBJ2-1, with no clear D. CDR3 length equals 13 residues. Germline values: CDR1 SGDLS, CDR2 YYNGEE. V dropped 2 bases and J dropped 5 bases, with 8 bases sitting between them. CDR3 protein: CASSVMRDNEQFF. DNA for the CDR3: TGTGCCAGCAGCGTCATGAGAGACAATGAGCAGTTCTTC.

Concerning this clone itself: At one end, the junction sequence differs from germline, possibly due to a read error. The chain combines TRBV28 with TRBJ2-2, with a tentative D call TRBD1 (6 bases). From germline, CDR1 is MDHEN and CDR2 SYDVKM. The CDR3 runs 15 residues. This chain's CDR3 is CASSIGGLVSGEMFF. The CDR3 DNA is TGTGCCAGCAGTATAGGGGGATTAGTGTCCGGGGAGATGTTTTTT.

This clone showed up just a few times. The V and J genes are TRBV30 and TRBJ1-3, with D perhaps TRBD1 (6 bases). Between the trimmed V and J ends, which lost 2 bases and 7 bases, there was a span of 9 bases. The CDR3 is 12 amino acids. CDR1 and CDR2 (germline): GTSNPN, SVGIG (reference sequence). CDR3: CAWSQGMNTIYF. CDR3 nucleotide sequence: TGTGCCTGGAGTCAGGGGATGAACACCATATATTTT.

This sequence joins TRBV5-1 and TRBJ2-3; 9 bases agree with TRBD2. The V and J ends lost 5 bases and 4 bases, in that order; junction bases with no gene match: 8. The V gene's germline CDR1 is SGHRS and CDR2 YFSETQ. The CDR3 extends over 15 amino acids. CDR3 sequence: CASSIAGAGPDTQYF. CDR3 nucleotide sequence: TGCGCCAGCAGTATAGCGGGAGCTGGCCCAGATACGCAGTATTTT.

The V call is TRBV7-9, the J call TRBJ2-4, with D maybe TRBD2 (5 bases). CDR3 length equals 17 residues. The germline gives CDR1 SEHNR, CDR2 FQNEAQ (reference sequence). Trimming took off 5 bases at V and 4 bases at J, with 21 bases between the two ends. CDR3 DNA sequence: TGTGCCAGCAGCCCCACTCTTCGGCTTAGCGCAAAAAACATTCAGTACTTC. It codes for CASSPTLRLSAKNIQYF.

The chain combines TRBV4-1 with TRBJ1-2, with TRBD1 matching over 7 bases. V shed 1 base, J shed 2 bases, and the junction held 16 bases outside the gene matches. Germline CDR1 and CDR2: MGHRA and YSYEKL. CDR3 size: 19 residues. CDR3 sequence: CASSQVFRDRSLGNYGYTF. The CDR3 bases are TGCGCCAGCAGCCAAGTTTTCAGGGACAGATCCTTAGGCAACTATGGCTACACCTTC.

Details on this clone: The germline gene is not matched at one end of the junction; a read error may be the cause. This chain links TRBV29-1 with TRBJ2-4; 9 bases are shared with TRBD1. The CDR3 is 17 amino acids. Looked up from germline, CDR1 is SQVTM and CDR2 is ANQGSEA. The DNA for the CDR3 is TGCAGCGTTACGACAGGGGGGGGTCGTATTCCCAAAAACAGTCAGTACTTC. Amino acids: CSVTTGGGRIPKNSQYF.

In this sample, this clone turned up once. The chain links TRBV2 to TRBJ2-5, with a weak D call TRBD1 (5 bases). TRBJ2-7 matches the DNA end more closely, so the J call is doubtful. Germline assignment: CDR1 SNHLY and CDR2 FYNNEI. There are 12 residues in the CDR3. The CDR3 protein is CASTTDSYEQYF. CDR3 DNA: TGTGCCAGCACTACCGACAGCTACGAGCAGTACTTC.

The rearrangement links TRBV7-9 to TRBJ2-7; D is undetermined. The CDR3 is 14 residues long. Germline V gene lookup returns CDR1 SEHNR and CDR2 FQNEAQ (reference sequence). The V and J ends lost 0 bases and 3 bases respectively, with 9 bases between them. The CDR3 protein is CASSLAFGFYEQYF. CDR3 nucleotides: TGTGCCAGCAGCTTAGCATTCGGGTTCTACGAGCAGTACTTC.

This clone has just a few counts. This chain uses TRBV4-3 with TRBJ1-4, with a weak D call TRBD1 (5 bases). Trimming removed 1 base from V and 5 bases from J, with 11 bases in between. CDR1 is LGHNA and CDR2 is YSLEER in the germline V gene. This CDR3 is 15 amino acids long. CDR3 bases: TGCGCCAGCAGCCAAGGAAGGGGCGAAAATGAAAAACTGTTTTTT. It codes for CASSQGRGENEKLFF.

The chain employs TRBV7-2 and TRBJ1-1; possible D gene TRBD1, 6 bases. This CDR3 region has 14 residues. Looked up from germline, CDR1 is SGHTA and CDR2 is FQGNSA. Trimming cost V 5 bases and J 2 bases, with 12 bases left between them. CDR3 nucleotide sequence: TGTGCCAGCAGCCAAGGACAGTATAACACTGAAGCTTTCTTT. Its protein product is CASSQGQYNTEAFF.

This rearrangement joins TRBV7-2 to TRBJ2-2; 10 bases align to TRBD2. Per the germline V gene, CDR1 is SGHTA and CDR2 is FQGNSA. The trim removed 6 bases at V and 5 bases at J, leaving 6 bases unmatched. This CDR3 is 15 amino acids long. CDR3 sequence reads: CASRRSGRGTGELFF. Here the CDR3 DNA reads TGTGCCAGCAGGCGGAGCGGGAGGGGAACCGGGGAGCTGTTTTTT.

This clone has only a few counts. The rearrangement uses TRBV20-1 and TRBJ1-5; 7 positions agree with TRBD1. CDR1 and CDR2 (germline): DFQATT, SNEGSKA (reference sequence). The CDR3 covers 11 residues. V lost 6 bases to trimming and J lost 10 bases; unmatched junction nucleotides: 6. CDR3 nucleotides: TGCAGTGCAGAGAACAGGGGTCCCCAGCATTTT. Its protein product is CSAENRGPQHF.

The chain joins TRBV9 to TRBJ2-5, with a weak D call TRBD2 (5 bases). The germline V and J ends were trimmed by 4 bases and 4 bases, with 14 bases remaining between them. The CDR3 runs 14 residues. Per germline, CDR1 SGDLS and CDR2 YYNGEE. The CDR3 nucleotides are TGTGCCAGCAGCATAGATACGGCGGGAGAGACCCAGTACTTC. Its protein is CASSIDTAGETQYF. The whole variable domain, filled in from reference TRBV9 and TRBJ2-5, reads DSGVTQTPKHLITATGQRVTLRCSPRSGDLSVYWYQQSLDQGLQFLIQYYNGEERAKGNILERFSAQQFPDLHSELNLSSLELGDSALYFCASSIDTAGETQYFGPGTRLLVL.

The genes are TRBV7-2 and TRBJ1-3; weak D call: TRBD1 (5 bases). Looked up from germline, CDR1 is SGHTA and CDR2 is FQGNSA. The CDR3 runs 16 residues. With 0 bases removed from V and 1 base from J, the gap between germline ends came to 10 bases. CDR3 bases: TGTGCCAGCAGCTTAGCGGAGGGGATGTCTGGAAACACCATATATTTT. Its translation: CASSLAEGMSGNTIYF.

The chain links TRBV4-3 to TRBJ1-3, with TRBD1 matching over 9 bases. The CDR3 has 17 amino acids. Germline trimming cut 1 base from V and 0 bases from J; bases unmatched to any gene: 4. CDR1 and CDR2 (germline): LGHNA, YSLEER. This CDR3 reads CASSQAGTGSSGNTIYF. CDR3 sequence (DNA): TGCGCCAGCAGCCAAGCAGGGACAGGGAGCTCTGGAAACACCATATATTTT.

V is TRBV7-2 and J is TRBJ1-5; tentatively, D is TRBD1 (6 bases). Deletions cut 3 bases from V and 7 bases from J, with 16 bases between. The CDR3 contains 15 residues. From germline, CDR1 is SGHTA and CDR2 FQGNSA. The CDR3 spells CASSFSGTYEQPQHF. CDR3 coding DNA: TGTGCCAGCAGCTTTAGCGGGACATATGAACAGCCCCAGCATTTT.

This sequence joins TRBV6-5 and TRBJ1-2, with D uncertain. V was shortened by 4 bases and J by 6 bases, with 9 bases between the two germline ends. The length of the CDR3 is 12 residues. Per germline, CDR1 MNHEY and CDR2 SVGAGI. DNA for the CDR3: TGTGCCAGCAGTTTAGAGGGAAATGGCTACACCTTC. The encoded protein is CASSLEGNGYTF.

This clone appeared a single time. The chain links TRBV29-1 to TRBJ1-2; possibly TRBD1 for D (6 bases). This CDR3 spans 13 amino acids. Trimming removed 5 bases at V and 4 bases at J, with 14 bases between. Germline lookup yields CDR1 SQVTM and CDR2 ANQGSEA. The CDR3 sequence: CSVSAGDGYGYTF. CDR3 bases: TGCAGCGTTTCCGCAGGGGACGGCTATGGCTACACCTTC.

The chain couples TRBV28 to TRBJ2-2, with a weak D call TRBD1 (6 bases). CDR1 and CDR2 from the germline V gene are MDHEN and SYDVKM. The CDR3 totals 17 residues. Trimming removed 1 base from V and 6 bases from J, with 18 bases in between. The CDR3 is CASSLSFGTRQPGELFF. Written as DNA, the CDR3 is TGTGCCAGCAGTTTATCATTCGGGACACGCCAGCCCGGGGAGCTGTTTTTT.

This sequence joins TRBV11-2 and TRBJ2-7; D unclear. Germline loops: CDR1 SGHAT, CDR2 FQNNGV. V gave up 2 bases and J gave up 2 bases, with 7 bases separating them. The CDR3 consists of 13 residues. The CDR3 region is CASSLLEAYEQYF. The CDR3 DNA reads as TGTGCCAGCAGCTTACTCGAGGCCTACGAGCAGTACTTC. The complete variable domain, with remaining parts taken from reference TRBV11-2 and TRBJ2-7, reads EAGVAQSPRYKIIEKRQSVAFWCNPISGHATLYWYQQILGQGPKLLIQFQNNGVVDDSQLPKDRFSAERLKGVDSTLKIQPAKLEDSAVYLCASSLLEAYEQYFGPGTRLTVT.

The J gene is TRBJ1-2, the V gene TRBV7-9, with a tentative D call TRBD1 (6 bases). Trimming cost V 5 bases and J 5 bases, with 15 bases left between them. The germline CDR1 and CDR2 sequences are SEHNR and FQNEAQ (reference sequence). The CDR3 is 14 residues long. CDR3 residues: CASSVGGELYGYTF. For the CDR3, the DNA is TGTGCCAGCAGCGTAGGGGGGGAGCTTTATGGCTACACCTTC.

The chain is built from TRBV6-1 and TRBJ1-3, with TRBD1 matching over 9 bases. CDR3 length: 16 residues. Germline-derived CDR1 and CDR2 are MNHNS and SASEGT. V lost 4 bases, J lost 0 bases, and 4 bases stayed unmatched. CDR3 nucleotide sequence: TGTGCCAGCAGTGCGGGGGGACAGGGCTCTGGAAACACCATATATTTT. Translating gives CASSAGGQGSGNTIYF.

The rearrangement joins TRBV30 to TRBJ2-3; TRBD2 matches at 11 bases. The CDR3 consists of 15 residues. The V and J ends lost 5 bases and 4 bases, in that order; junction bases with no gene match: 8. Germline values: CDR1 GTSNPN, CDR2 SVGIG (reference sequence). The CDR3 loop reads CAWPQLAGEADTQYF. The CDR3 nucleotides read TGTGCCTGGCCACAACTAGCGGGAGAGGCAGATACGCAGTATTTT.